A single TCR beta chain is shown here with its context. Assay used: immunoSEQ multiplex PCR; TCRdb lists only in-frame clones, some missing. In the table there are 100,000 to 150,000 clones, 75% to 90% of which are singletons. This sample is drawn from a study of T cell responses to AZD1222 COVID-19 vaccine. The CDR3 totals 14 residues. V gave up 0 bases and J gave up 3 bases; unmatched junction bases: 3. The germline V gene has CDR1 GTSNPN and CDR2 SVGIG (reference sequence). The rearrangement uses TRBV30 and TRBJ1-2; 8 bases match TRBD1. This clonotype originated in an adult in good health. The specimen comprised peripheral blood, sampled on day 0 of MenACWY control vaccination. This CDR3 reads CAWSVGQGYYGYTF. As DNA, the CDR3 is TGTGCCTGGAGTGTAGGACAGGGTTACTATGGCTACACCTTC.